This is a list of T cell receptor beta chains from one sample in a study of CD8 T cells in Susac syndrome. TCRdb ran MiXCR on the immunoSEQ multiplex PCR reads and lists one entry per CDR3 protein. This sample carries about 290,000 distinct CDR3 sequences, almost 85% of them seen once, and the ten largest clones take approximately 0.2%. The sequenced sample consisted of CD8+ T cells from PBMCs. Source of these receptors: a human donor with multiple sclerosis. CDR3s include the opening cysteine and the closing phenylalanine or tryptophan. Each record gives: V gene, J gene, D gene, clone size, CDR3 protein, CDR3 DNA. D genes are given only for firm matches. Some rows have no size entry. The others give once, few or many, or a class for an expanded clone.

>TRBV7-6|TRBJ1-1|NA|NA
CASSQDPSGRTEAFF
TGTGCCAGCAGCCAAGATCCCTCAGGGAGAACTGAAGCTTTCTTT
>TRBV3-1|TRBJ2-2|NA|NA
CASSLIGGSTGELFF
TGTGCCAGCAGTTTGATAGGGGGAAGCACCGGGGAGCTGTTTTTT
>TRBV27|TRBJ2-7|TRBD1|NA
CASSLKVGTGGFEQYF
TGTGCCAGCAGTTTAAAGGTGGGGACAGGGGGCTTCGAGCAGTACTTC
>TRBV4-1|TRBJ1-1|NA|NA
CASSQPQWTEAFF
TGCGCCAGCAGCCAACCTCAGTGGACTGAAGCTTTCTTT
>TRBV5-5|TRBJ2-1|TRBD1|NA
CATLVWDRVGDNEQFF
TGTGCCACGCTAGTGTGGGACAGGGTCGGAGACAATGAGCAGTTCTTC
>TRBV3-1|TRBJ2-2|NA|NA
CASSQDGAGELFF
TGTGCCAGCAGCCAAGACGGCGCCGGGGAGCTGTTTTTT
>TRBV5-4|TRBJ2-3|TRBD2|NA
CASSTGLAGGPTDTQYF
TGTGCCAGCAGCACCGGACTAGCGGGAGGGCCAACAGATACGCAGTATTTT
>TRBV13|TRBJ2-1|NA|NA
CASSLKGDEQLF
TGTGCCAGCAGCTTAAAGGGAGATGAGCAGCTCTTC
>TRBV30|TRBJ1-2|TRBD1|NA
CAWETGAAPAGYTF
TGTGCCTGGGAAACAGGGGCCGCTCCGGCTGGCTACACCTTC
>TRBV10-2|TRBJ1-5|NA|NA
CASSEDRNQAWPQHF
TGCGCCAGCAGTGAGGATCGAAATCAGGCCTGGCCCCAGCATTTT
>TRBV27|TRBJ2-1|NA|NA
CASSLSKREQFF
TGTGCCAGCAGTTTATCGAAGCGTGAGCAGTTCTTC
>TRBV7-2|TRBJ1-1|NA|NA
CASRETLLGTGTEAFF
TGTGCCAGCAGGGAGACATTACTAGGTACGGGAACTGAAGCTTTCTTT
>TRBV27|TRBJ2-1|TRBD2|NA
CASSLSLAGVVWKQFF
TGTGCCAGCAGTTTATCCCTAGCGGGAGTGGTTTGGAAGCAGTTCTTC
>TRBV6-1|TRBJ2-3|TRBD1|NA
CASSPDRMTDTQYF
TGTGCCAGCAGCCCGGACAGGATGACAGATACGCAGTATTTT
>TRBV27|TRBJ1-2|NA|few
CASSFGQNAIFGGYTF
TGTGCTAGCAGTTTCGGACAGAATGCCATTTTTGGTGGCTACACCTTC
>TRBV7-9|TRBJ1-5|NA|NA
CASSFGGQPNQPQHF
TGTGCCAGCAGCTTTGGGGGGCAGCCTAATCAGCCCCAGCATTTT
>TRBV27|TRBJ1-1|NA|NA
CASRLLLQGNAEAFF
TGTGCCAGCAGGCTCCTTTTGCAGGGAAACGCTGAAGCTTTCTTT
>TRBV30|TRBJ2-1|TRBD1|NA
CAWTRGQGANEQFF
TGTGCCTGGACCCGGGGACAGGGGGCCAATGAGCAGTTCTTC
>TRBV27|TRBJ1-1|NA|NA
CASRGNWGRMNTEAFF
TGTGCCAGCAGGGGGAATTGGGGACGAATGAACACTGAAGCTTTCTTT
>TRBV27|TRBJ2-1|TRBD2|NA
CASSGMTSGPYNEQFF
TGTGCCAGCAGTGGGATGACTAGCGGGCCCTACAATGAGCAGTTCTTC
>TRBV28|TRBJ2-2|TRBD1|NA
CATLEGAHTGELFF
TGTGCCACTCTCGAGGGGGCGCACACCGGGGAGCTGTTTTTT